These 28 T cell receptor beta chains originate from one sample sequenced in a study of OX40 agonist ivuxolimab in advanced cancers. Sequencing used immunoSEQ multiplex PCR; TCRdb keeps in-frame clones, though not all of them. The sample lists 60,000 to 65,000 clones, around four fifths seen once, with approximately 2% in the top ten. The sample in question was CD4+ or CD8+ T cells sorted from blood, obtained in a trial of the OX40 agonist ivuxolimab. The receptor set was obtained from an adult with an advanced solid tumor such as melanoma, head and neck, liver or kidney cancer.

The chain links TRBV5-1 to TRBJ2-1, with D hard to call. The CDR3 contains 12 residues. Trimming pared 4 bases from V and 8 bases from J, leaving 10 bases between. Per germline, CDR1 SGHRS and CDR2 YFSETQ. CDR3: CASSPTLDEQFF. CDR3 nucleotide sequence: TGCGCCAGCAGCCCAACCCTTGATGAGCAGTTCTTC.

The chain recombines TRBV28 with TRBJ2-7; possibly TRBD2 for D (7 bases). In germline, CDR1 is MDHEN, CDR2 SYDVKM. This CDR3 contains 15 residues. Trimming stripped 0 bases from V and 6 bases from J, with 15 bases between. CDR3 sequence reads: CASSLWGGALREQYF. The CDR3 DNA reads TGTGCCAGCAGTTTATGGGGGGGGGCCCTGCGCGAGCAGTACTTC.

The chain joins TRBV5-6 to TRBJ1-2; unclear D gene. V was trimmed by 1 base and J by 3 bases, leaving 10 bases between them. Germline CDR1 SGHDT, CDR2 YYEEEE. The CDR3 length is 14 residues. CDR3 nucleotides: TGTGCCAGCAGCTTGTTAGGGCAGGACTATGGCTACACCTTC. It specifies CASSLLGQDYGYTF. Full variable domain (remainder filled in from reference TRBV5-6 and TRBJ1-2): DAGVTQSPTHLIKTRGQQVTLRCSPKSGHDTVSWYQQALGQGPQFIFQYYEEEERQRGNFPDRFSGHQFPNYSSELNVNALLLGDSALYLCASSLLGQDYGYTFGSGTRLTVV.

This clone has a handful of counts. The chain employs TRBV2 and TRBJ1-5; D is perhaps TRBD1 (6 bases). Germline V CDR1 and CDR2: SNHLY, FYNNEI. The CDR3 length is 15 residues. Trimming removed 5 bases from V and 1 base from J, with 12 bases in between. DNA of the CDR3: TGTGCCAGCAGTCAACCAGGGGCGAGCAATCAGCCCCAGCATTTT. Translating it yields CASSQPGASNQPQHF.

V gene TRBV5-4 combines with J gene TRBJ2-5; D is unresolved. The germline V gene has CDR1 SGHNT and CDR2 YYREEE (reference sequence). The CDR3 is 15 residues long. The V and J ends lost 5 bases and 4 bases respectively, with 18 bases between them. The CDR3 bases are TGTGCCAGCAGGCCCGAATCTAGTCCAGGAGAGACCCAGTACTTC. It yields the protein CASRPESSPGETQYF.

The rearrangement uses TRBV6-5 and TRBJ1-4; D is unclear. Trimming cost V 6 bases and J 5 bases, with 10 bases left between them. Germline V gene data show CDR1 as MNHEY and CDR2 as SVGAGI. CDR3 size: 13 residues. CDR3 in DNA: TGTGCCAGCAGGTTCGGGCCGAATGAAAAACTGTTTTTT. It specifies CASRFGPNEKLFF.

The rearrangement joins TRBV19 to TRBJ1-1, with unresolved D. Germline V gives CDR1 LNHDA, CDR2 SQIVND (reference sequence). The CDR3 is 14 amino acids. Trimming cost V 5 bases and J 10 bases, with 20 bases left between them. The CDR3 DNA is TGTGCCAGTAGTTACCACGACCTAGCCGGTGGAGCTTTCTTT. Its translation: CASSYHDLAGGAFF.

This clone was recorded once. V usage is TRBV30 and J usage is TRBJ2-2, with TRBD2 identical over 10 bases. The germline CDR1 and CDR2 sequences are GTSNPN and SVGIG (reference sequence). CDR3 length: 16 amino acids. The trim removed 0 bases at V and 6 bases at J, leaving 7 bases unmatched. CDR3 DNA: TGTGCCTGGAGTGTACGGATAGCGGGGGGCTCCGGGGAGCTGTTTTTT. Amino acid sequence: CAWSVRIAGGSGELFF.

Comments on this clone: Other DNA sequences in the sample encode the same CDR3. The rearrangement uses TRBV30 and TRBJ2-5, with no clear D. Trimming stripped 0 bases from V and 5 bases from J, with 4 bases between. CDR1 GTSNPN and CDR2 SVGIG come from the germline V gene (reference sequence). The CDR3 is made up of 11 amino acids. CDR3 region: CAWSVKETQYF. The CDR3 coding sequence is TGTGCCTGGAGTGTTAAGGAGACCCAGTACTTC.

The chain recombines TRBV11-2 with TRBJ2-2; TRBD2 matches 7 bases. Unmatched junction bases numbered 9, after V lost 5 bases and J lost 9 bases. The CDR3 is made up of 14 amino acids. CDR1 and CDR2 (germline): SGHAT, FQNNGV. The CDR3 reads CASSVAGVFRELFF. CDR3 coding DNA: TGTGCCAGCAGCGTGGCGGGGGTCTTTAGGGAGCTGTTTTTT.

J is TRBJ1-6 and V is TRBV6-5; D might be TRBD1 (5 bases). CDR1 MNHEY and CDR2 SVGAGI come from the germline V gene. The CDR3 consists of 15 residues. V dropped 6 bases and J dropped 2 bases, with 11 bases sitting between them. This CDR3 reads CASRLGAPYNSPLHF. CDR3 DNA sequence: TGTGCCAGCAGGCTAGGGGCCCCCTATAATTCACCCCTCCACTTT.

In its sample, this clone was seen once. The chain combines TRBV28 with TRBJ1-2; D not certain. Germline V lookup: CDR1 MDHEN, CDR2 SYDVKM. This CDR3 spans 12 amino acids. The ends were cut back, 6 bases at V and 3 bases at J, with 8 bases in the middle. The DNA of the CDR3 is TGTGCCAGCAGCTGGCAGTACTATGGCTACACCTTC. Its protein is CASSWQYYGYTF.

The chain employs TRBV27 and TRBJ1-1; perhaps TRBD1 as D (5 bases). In germline, CDR1 is MNHEY, CDR2 SMNVEV (reference sequence). CDR3 length: 12 residues. The CDR3 region has the DNA TGTGTGGCGGGGCCCGCTTACACTGAAGCTTTCTTT. Its translation: CVAGPAYTEAFF.

The chain recombines TRBV27 with TRBJ2-5; D is possibly TRBD2 (5 bases). CDR1 and CDR2 (germline): MNHEY, SMNVEV (reference sequence). The CDR3 spans 11 residues. With 4 bases removed from V and 11 bases from J, the gap between germline ends came to 11 bases. The CDR3 bases are TGTGCCAGCAGTTGGGCCGGGGTGCAGTACTTC. This sequence encodes CASSWAGVQYF.

The chain carries TRBV9 and TRBJ2-3, with 7 bases aligning to TRBD2. Germline V gene data show CDR1 as SGDLS and CDR2 as YYNGEE. The CDR3 runs 16 residues. V was pared by 0 bases and J by 2 bases, with 6 bases of the junction left unmatched. In nucleotides, the CDR3 is TGTGCCAGCAGCGTAGAGCCTAGCGGTCCCACAGATACGCAGTATTTT. Translation: CASSVEPSGPTDTQYF.

The chain recombines TRBV23-1 with TRBJ1-6; 9 nucleotides line up with TRBD1. TRBV23-1 counts as an open reading frame of uncertain function. V dropped 6 bases and J dropped 7; count of bases not matched to a gene: 10. CDR3 size: 16 residues. In DNA form, the CDR3 reads TGCGCCAGCAGCCATAGCCGGGACAGGGAAAATTCACCCCTCCACTTT. It codes for CASSHSRDRENSPLHF.

The chain has TRBV13 and TRBJ2-7; possibly TRBD2 for D (6 bases). V lost 3 bases to trimming and J lost 1 base, with 13 bases between them. The CDR3 consists of 15 residues. CDR1 is PRHDT, CDR2 FYEKMQ, per germline (reference sequence). This CDR3 is CASSFRDLPSYEQYF. For the CDR3, the DNA is TGTGCCAGCAGCTTCCGGGACTTGCCTTCCTACGAGCAGTACTTC.

The V gene is TRBV28, the J gene TRBJ1-2; 7 bases fit TRBD1. The CDR3 runs 13 residues. V lost 5 bases, J lost 5 bases, and 5 bases stayed unmatched. CDR1 and CDR2 from the germline V gene are MDHEN and SYDVKM. CDR3 bases: TGTGCCAGCAGTCACAGGGGCCTGTATGGCTACACCTTC. Residues: CASSHRGLYGYTF.

The V gene is TRBV7-9, the J gene TRBJ1-2, with TRBD1 matching over 7 bases. CDR3 length: 15 residues. From germline, CDR1 is SEHNR and CDR2 FQNEAQ (reference sequence). With V trimmed by 0 bases and J by 6 bases, 7 bases remained unmatched. This CDR3 is CASSLAGGTVNGYTF. The CDR3 DNA reads as TGTGCCAGCAGCTTAGCGGGAGGGACAGTAAATGGCTACACCTTC. Full variable domain (outside the CDR3, taken from reference TRBV7-9 and TRBJ1-2): DTGVSQNPRHKITKRGQNVTFRCDPISEHNRLYWYRQTLGQGPEFLTYFQNEAQLEKSRLLSDRFSAERPKGSFSTLEIQRTEQGDSAMYLCASSLAGGTVNGYTFGSGTRLTVV.

The gene calls are TRBV6-5 and TRBJ2-1, with D perhaps matching TRBD2 (6 bases). Germline V gene sequence: CDR1 MNHEY, CDR2 SVGAGI. The CDR3 sequence is 12 residues long. Trimming took off 4 bases at V and 9 bases at J, with 10 bases between the two ends. The CDR3 sequence: CASSSVGGEQFF. The CDR3 nucleotides read TGTGCCAGCAGTTCGGTGGGGGGTGAGCAGTTCTTC.

This clone appeared a single time. The V gene is TRBV29-1, the J gene TRBJ1-5; maybe TRBD1 (6 bases). CDR1 and CDR2 (germline): SQVTM, ANQGSEA. This CDR3 region has 13 residues. Between the trimmed V and J ends, which lost 8 bases and 6 bases, there was a span of 17 bases. The CDR3 nucleotides read TGCAGCACATCCCCAGGGGTAGGTCAGCCCCAGCATTTT. Residues: CSTSPGVGQPQHF.

The chain links TRBV7-8 to TRBJ2-3, with D unresolved. V gave up 6 bases and J gave up 2 bases, with 9 bases separating them. There are 13 residues in the CDR3. CDR1 and CDR2 (germline): SGHVS, FQNEAQ. CDR3 bases: TGTGCCAGCAGTACCCAAAACACAGATACGCAGTATTTT. Translated, it gives CASSTQNTDTQYF.

The rearrangement joins TRBV4-1 to TRBJ2-7, with D tentatively TRBD1 (6 bases). The ends were cut back, 2 bases at V and 6 bases at J, with 17 bases in the middle. From germline, CDR1 is MGHRA and CDR2 YSYEKL. The CDR3 covers 15 residues. CDR3 region: CASSQSYRDGREQYF. The CDR3 DNA is TGCGCCAGCAGCCAAAGCTACAGGGATGGGCGCGAGCAGTACTTC.

Of note for this clone: A much more abundant neighbour one base away suggests this may be a read error. The chain carries TRBV18 and TRBJ2-7; D is uncertain. Trimming took off 8 bases at V and 1 base at J, with 6 bases between the two ends. The CDR3 is made up of 11 amino acids. Looked up from germline, CDR1 is KGHSH and CDR2 is LQKENI. For the CDR3, the DNA is TGTGCCAGCAAACAGTCCTACGAGCAGTACTTC. As protein: CASKQSYEQYF.

The gene calls are TRBV6-5 and TRBJ1-6; D is unclear. CDR1 MNHEY and CDR2 SVGAGI come from the germline V gene. The CDR3 runs to 13 residues. V dropped 8 bases and J dropped 7 bases, with 12 bases sitting between them. The chain's CDR3 is CASGRTENSPLHF. CDR3 in DNA: TGTGCCAGCGGCAGGACGGAGAATTCACCCCTCCACTTT.

The chain recombines TRBV9 with TRBJ1-2, with 7 bases lining up with TRBD1. Germline CDR1 is SGDLS and CDR2 is YYNGEE. The CDR3 runs 14 residues. V shed 4 bases and J 4 bases; nucleotides not matched to a gene: 7. The CDR3 reads CASSSRDRPYGYTF. Written as DNA, the CDR3 is TGTGCCAGCAGCAGCCGGGACAGACCCTATGGCTACACCTTC. Looking up the rest from reference TRBV9 and TRBJ1-2 gives the full variable domain: DSGVTQTPKHLITATGQRVTLRCSPRSGDLSVYWYQQSLDQGLQFLIQYYNGEERAKGNILERFSAQQFPDLHSELNLSSLELGDSALYFCASSSRDRPYGYTFGSGTRLTVV.

DNA for the CDR3: TGTGCCAGCAGTCCCGCCCGCGGGCTGCACTATGGCTACACCTTC. Translating it yields CASSPARGLHYGYTF. This chain links TRBV28 with TRBJ1-2, with unresolved D. V dropped 5 bases and J dropped 3 bases, with 16 bases sitting between them. The CDR3 is 15 residues long. Germline-derived CDR1 and CDR2 are MDHEN and SYDVKM.

The rearrangement links TRBV28 to TRBJ2-2; no firm D call. The CDR3 has 14 residues. The germline V gene has CDR1 MDHEN and CDR2 SYDVKM. V lost 8 bases, J lost 3 bases, and 13 bases lay in between. This chain's CDR3 is CASARRVDTGELFF. DNA of the CDR3: TGTGCCAGCGCCCGCCGGGTGGACACCGGGGAGCTGTTTTTT.